This T cell receptor (beta chain) was retrieved from a study of blood T cell repertoires in COVID-19. Data came from immunoSEQ multiplex PCR; TCRdb stores just in-frame clones and leaves some out. The data contain around 130,000 clones, 85% to 90% of them singletons. Germline V gives CDR1 LNHDA, CDR2 SQIVND (reference sequence). Trimming cost V 4 bases and J 7 bases; bases outside gene matches: 9. This CDR3 is 16 amino acids long. This clonotype was obtained from a man between 65 and 85 years old with active or convalescent COVID-19. Material: peripheral blood. This sequence joins TRBV19 and TRBJ1-6; TRBD1 aligns across 8 bases. The CDR3 bases are TGTGCCAGTAGTACGTCCGGGACAGGAATGAATTCACCCCTCCACTTT. It codes for CASSTSGTGMNSPLHF.